The clone carrying this T cell receptor (beta chain) was observed at least ten times. What it recognizes is unknown. This sample was included in a study of T cells in Graves' hyperthyroidism and ophthalmopathy. Amplification targeted TCR beta CDR3 regions from RNA transcripts. A set of HTBI primers served as the primers for a first-round RT-PCR of the TCR CDR3. From the multiplex PCR reads, TCRdb called clonotypes with MiXCR, one entry per CDR3 protein. Here the sample spans under 750,000 distinct CDR3 sequences, around a sixth being singletons. The authors obtained PBMCs from more than 8 ml of fresh peripheral blood. Study-wide results and caveats: Stable hyperthyroidism was told apart from ophthalmopathy by a model built on 13 V-J features.

The CDR3 sequence is 15 residues long. The V and J ends lost 0 bases and 1 base respectively, with 8 bases between them. The germline gives CDR1 LGHDT, CDR2 YNNKEL (reference sequence). The clonotype was recovered from a woman in her forties or fifties with Graves' hyperthyroidism that later progressed to Graves' ophthalmopathy. The V call is TRBV3-1, the J call TRBJ2-3, with D unresolved. Sequenced input: blood. The CDR3 coding sequence is TGTGCCAGCAGCCAAGATCCTTTCCGCACAGATACGCAGTATTTT. This sequence encodes CASSQDPFRTDTQYF.